What follows are 7 T cell receptor beta chains derived from one specimen sequenced in a study of CD8 T cells in Susac syndrome. With random hexamers, 0.5 to 1 ug RNA was reverse transcribed. From the immunoSEQ multiplex PCR reads, TCRdb called clonotypes with MiXCR, one entry per CDR3 protein. This table has 150,000 to 190,000 distinct CDR3 sequences, roughly 96% appearing once. The sample taken for sequencing was CD8+ T cells from PBMCs. The source of these receptors is a human donor with multiple sclerosis.

The rearrangement links TRBV6-2 or TRBV6-3 to TRBJ2-2; D is unclear. There are 14 residues in the CDR3. Deletions cut 0 bases from V and 4 bases from J, with 6 bases between. Germline CDR1 is MNHEY and CDR2 is SVGEGT. The CDR3 loop reads CASSYSVATGELFF. DNA of the CDR3: TGTGCCAGCAGTTACTCTGTGGCCACCGGGGAGCTGTTTTTT.

V usage is TRBV24-1 and J usage is TRBJ1-1; D ambiguous. In germline, CDR1 is KGHDR, CDR2 SFDVKD. This CDR3 has 14 amino acids. Trimming stripped 9 bases from V and 0 bases from J, with 13 bases between. This chain's CDR3 is CATRAVSVNTEAFF. Written as DNA, the CDR3 is TGTGCCACCCGGGCAGTATCGGTGAACACTGAAGCTTTCTTT.

This clonotype has a single count. CDR3 DNA: TGTGCCTGGAGTAAAGAGGTCGACAGGGAGTATGAGCAGTTCTTC. Its translation: CAWSKEVDREYEQFF. V gene TRBV30 combines with J gene TRBJ2-1, with 7 bases matching TRBD1. Germline V gene lookup returns CDR1 GTSNPN and CDR2 SVGIG (reference sequence). The CDR3 extends over 15 amino acids. Germline trimming cut 2 bases from V and 8 bases from J; bases unmatched to any gene: 12.

The V gene is TRBV19, the J gene TRBJ1-1; D remains ambiguous. Germline V gene lookup returns CDR1 LNHDA and CDR2 SQIVND (reference sequence). The germline V and J ends were trimmed by 3 bases and 3 bases, with 2 bases remaining between them. This CDR3 has 11 residues. The chain's CDR3 is CASSIYTEAFF. In nucleotides, the CDR3 is TGTGCCAGTAGTATCTACACTGAAGCTTTCTTT.

The chain employs TRBV6-1 and TRBJ2-1, with 8 positions matching TRBD1. Looked up from germline, CDR1 is MNHNS and CDR2 is SASEGT. J lost 8 bases, V lost 1 base, and 7 bases had no gene match. CDR3 length: 15 amino acids. The CDR3 region is CASSEGTGRMDEQFF. The CDR3 DNA sequence: TGTGCCAGCAGTGAAGGGACAGGGAGAATGGATGAGCAGTTCTTC.

V gene TRBV13 combines with J gene TRBJ2-5; the D is unclear. The CDR3 runs to 12 residues. In germline, CDR1 is PRHDT, CDR2 FYEKMQ (reference sequence). With 5 bases removed from V and 0 bases from J, the gap between germline ends came to 4 bases. The CDR3 region has the DNA TGTGCCAGCAGCCCGTACCAAGAGACCCAGTACTTC. It translates to CASSPYQETQYF.

The genes are TRBV7-9 and TRBJ2-1; D not resolved. The CDR3 consists of 13 residues. V was shortened by 2 bases and J by 8 bases, with 10 bases between the two germline ends. Germline loops: CDR1 SEHNR, CDR2 FQNEAQ (reference sequence). CDR3 in DNA: TGTGCCAGCAGCTTATCGCGGCAGGATGAGCAGTTCTTC. It is translated as CASSLSRQDEQFF.